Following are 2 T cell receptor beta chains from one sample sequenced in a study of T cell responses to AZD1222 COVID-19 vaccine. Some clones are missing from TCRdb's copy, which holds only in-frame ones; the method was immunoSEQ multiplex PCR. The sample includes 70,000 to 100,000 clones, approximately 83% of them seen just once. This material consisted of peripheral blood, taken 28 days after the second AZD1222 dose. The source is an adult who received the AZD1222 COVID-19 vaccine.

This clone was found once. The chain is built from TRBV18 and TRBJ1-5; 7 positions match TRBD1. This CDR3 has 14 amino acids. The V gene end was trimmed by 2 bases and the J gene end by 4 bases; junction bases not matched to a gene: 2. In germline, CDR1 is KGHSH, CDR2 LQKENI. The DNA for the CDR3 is TGTGCCAGCTCACCAGCGACAGGGAATCAGCCCCAGCATTTT. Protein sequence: CASSPATGNQPQHF.

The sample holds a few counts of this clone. CDR3 DNA sequence: TGTGCCAGCAGCCCCCCGGGACTAGCGGGAGCCGGGGAGCTGTTTTTT. Encoded protein: CASSPPGLAGAGELFF. J is TRBJ2-2 and V is TRBV6-6; 14 nucleotides match TRBD2. Trimming took 6 bases from V and 6 from J; bases not matched to a gene: 6. CDR3 length equals 16 residues. Germline V gene data show CDR1 as MNHNY and CDR2 as SVGAGI (reference sequence).